The clone carrying this T cell receptor beta chain was detected a few times. As handled by the study authors: Estimation of nucleated cell counts was performed using reference gene primer amplification. The method was immunoSEQ multiplex PCR; TCRdb's version includes in-frame clones alone and lacks a portion of them. V, J and clone size derive from that table, while D and trimming were established from the DNA sequence. The sample includes about 180,000 clones, around 83% of them seen just once. The source of the sample is a study of blood T cell repertoires in COVID-19. The wider study: The samples span acute and convalescent COVID-19 from the United States, Italy and Spain.

What was sequenced was peripheral blood. The source of this sequence is a woman aged 25 to 39 with active or convalescent COVID-19.

This CDR3 is CASSLGGARTNTGELFF. In DNA form, the CDR3 reads TGCGCCAGCAGCCTAGGGGGGGCCCGAACGAACACCGGGGAGCTGTTTTTT. The chain uses TRBV5-1 and TRBJ2-2, with D tentatively TRBD2 (7 bases). Germline lookup yields CDR1 SGHRS and CDR2 YFSETQ. V lost 4 bases to trimming and J lost 0 bases, with 16 bases between them. The CDR3 is 17 residues long.